This is a list of T cell receptor beta chains from one sample in a study of blood T cell repertoires in COVID-19. Using immunoSEQ multiplex PCR, the repertoire was profiled, and TCRdb retains in-frame clones only, with some absent. The repertoire includes 130,000 or so clones, just over 85% of them detected once, and almost 8.5% sits in the top ten. The specimen was peripheral blood. Source of these receptors: a woman between 55 and 75 years old with acute or convalescent COVID-19. Each CDR3 is given with its conserved first and last residue. D genes are given only for firm matches. The size field is filled for only some rows; it gives once, few, many or a size class.

D: -; length: 14; size: -; V: TRBV18; J: TRBJ2-7; DNA: TGTGCCAGCTCACTGGGACTGGATCTCGGGGAGCAGTACTTC; CDR3: CASSLGLDLGEQYF
D: TRBD1; length: 18; size: once; V: TRBV19; J: TRBJ2-2; DNA: TGTGCCAGTAGTTCCCGGGACAGGAGACTAACGAACACCGGGGAGCTGTTTTTT; CDR3: CASSSRDRRLTNTGELFF
D: -; length: 13; size: -; V: TRBV11-2; J: TRBJ2-5; DNA: TGTGCCAGCAGCTCGCCCCTATACGAGACCCAGTACTTC; CDR3: CASSSPLYETQYF
D: TRBD1; length: 19; size: -; V: TRBV19; J: TRBJ2-5; DNA: TGTGCCAGTAGTACCTCACCGGGACAGCCCCTGACAGGTCAAGAGACCCAGTACTTC; CDR3: CASSTSPGQPLTGQETQYF
D: -; length: 13; size: -; V: TRBV27; J: TRBJ2-7; DNA: TGTGCCAGCAGTGGGGGGGCGTCCTACGAGCAGTACTTC; CDR3: CASSGGASYEQYF
D: TRBD2; length: 16; size: -; V: TRBV7-9; J: TRBJ2-1; DNA: TGTGCCAGCAGCCGATTGACTAGCGGGGGGATTGGTGAGCAGTTCTTC; CDR3: CASSRLTSGGIGEQFF
D: -; length: 12; size: few; V: TRBV6-6; J: TRBJ1-2; DNA: TGTGCCACTCAGGGAGGGGGTTATGGCTACACCTTC; CDR3: CATQGGGYGYTF
D: -; length: 14; size: once; V: TRBV18; J: TRBJ2-5; DNA: TGTGCCAGCTCACCAACAGGGACCCAAGAGACCCAGTACTTC; CDR3: CASSPTGTQETQYF
D: -; length: 16; size: -; V: TRBV28; J: TRBJ1-5; DNA: TGTGCCAGCAGTCAGGAAGCGGGACAAGGCAATCAGCCCCAGCATTTT; CDR3: CASSQEAGQGNQPQHF
D: TRBD1; length: 15; size: -; V: TRBV19; J: TRBJ2-7; DNA: TGTGCCAGTAGCCAGCAGCCGGACAGGGGACACGAGCAGTACTTC; CDR3: CASSQQPDRGHEQYF
D: TRBD2; length: 13; size: -; V: TRBV19; J: TRBJ2-7; DNA: TGTGCCAGTAGTGCTAGCGGGGCTATGGAGCAGTACTTC; CDR3: CASSASGAMEQYF
D: TRBD2; length: 16; size: -; V: TRBV6-2/TRBV6-3; J: TRBJ2-2; DNA: TGTGCCAGCAGCCTGCGACTAGCGGGGGCCACCGGGGAGCTGTTTTTT; CDR3: CASSLRLAGATGELFF
D: TRBD1; length: 17; size: -; V: TRBV24-1; J: TRBJ1-5; DNA: TGTGCCACCAGTGAGACAGGGACTGGGATTCGCAATCAGCCCCAGCATTTT; CDR3: CATSETGTGIRNQPQHF
D: -; length: 14; size: -; V: TRBV11-2; J: TRBJ1-2; DNA: TGTGCCAGCAGCGGGATTAGGACAGCCTATGGCTACACCTTC; CDR3: CASSGIRTAYGYTF
D: -; length: 14; size: once; V: TRBV6-5; J: TRBJ2-3; DNA: TGTGCCAGCCCCGCCCGGGGGAGCACAGATACGCAGTATTTT; CDR3: CASPARGSTDTQYF
D: -; length: 15; size: once; V: TRBV11-3; J: TRBJ2-6; DNA: TGTGCCAGCAGCTTATCGGGATTTGGGGCCAACGTCCTGACTTTC; CDR3: CASSLSGFGANVLTF
D: TRBD1; length: 14; size: -; V: TRBV19; J: TRBJ2-7; DNA: TGTGCCAGTAGTATGGGGACAGGTAACTACGAGCAGTACTTC; CDR3: CASSMGTGNYEQYF
D: -; length: 14; size: -; V: TRBV6-1; J: TRBJ1-2; DNA: TGTGCCAGCAGTGAAGCGTCCGGAGCTTATGGCTACACCTTC; CDR3: CASSEASGAYGYTF
D: -; length: 15; size: -; V: TRBV7-2; J: TRBJ2-5; DNA: TGTGCCAGCAGCTTAAGGGGGGGACCCCAAGAGACCCAGTACTTC; CDR3: CASSLRGGPQETQYF
D: TRBD2; length: 15; size: -; V: TRBV7-3; J: TRBJ2-3; DNA: TGTGCCAGCAGCAAAGCGGGGGGCCTGACAGATACGCAGTATTTT; CDR3: CASSKAGGLTDTQYF
D: -; length: 16; size: -; V: TRBV3-1/TRBV3-2; J: TRBJ1-6; DNA: TGTGCCAGCAGCCAAGATTGGACAGCCTATAATTCACCCCTCCACTTT; CDR3: CASSQDWTAYNSPLHF
D: TRBD1; length: 13; size: -; V: TRBV19; J: TRBJ1-5; DNA: TGTGCCAGTAGTGGAGGGGGCTGGCAGCCCCAGCATTTT; CDR3: CASSGGGWQPQHF
D: -; length: 12; size: -; V: TRBV30; J: TRBJ1-4; DNA: TGTGCCTGGAGCGGGGTTAATGAAAAACTGTTTTTT; CDR3: CAWSGVNEKLFF
D: TRBD1; length: 12; size: few; V: TRBV5-6; J: TRBJ1-2; DNA: TGTGCCAGCAGGGACAGGGGGCATGGCTACACCTTC; CDR3: CASRDRGHGYTF
D: TRBD1; length: 17; size: -; V: TRBV10-1; J: TRBJ1-3; DNA: TGCGCCAGCAGTGAGCCTTGGACAGGGGTGGTTCAGAACACCATATATTTT; CDR3: CASSEPWTGVVQNTIYF
D: -; length: 13; size: -; V: TRBV16; J: TRBJ2-7; DNA: TGTGCCAGCAGCCTACTTAGCGGCTACGAGCAGTACTTC; CDR3: CASSLLSGYEQYF
D: -; length: 16; size: -; V: TRBV18; J: TRBJ1-6; DNA: TGTGCCAGCTCACGAAACAGGGTTGGGGATAATTCACCCCTCCACTTT; CDR3: CASSRNRVGDNSPLHF
D: TRBD1; length: 14; size: once; V: TRBV5-1; J: TRBJ1-4; DNA: TGCGCCAGCAGCCCGGGGACAGGGGTCGAAAAACTGTTTTTT; CDR3: CASSPGTGVEKLFF
D: TRBD1; length: 15; size: -; V: TRBV19; J: TRBJ2-5; DNA: TGTGCCAGTTCAAATCGGGGACAGGGACAAGAGACCCAGTACTTC; CDR3: CASSNRGQGQETQYF
D: -; length: 16; size: -; V: TRBV4-1; J: TRBJ2-3; DNA: TGCGCCAGCAGCCAAGATCAGGGTCAAAGCACAGATACGCAGTATTTT; CDR3: CASSQDQGQSTDTQYF
D: TRBD2; length: 14; size: -; V: TRBV5-1; J: TRBJ2-5; DNA: TGCGCCAGCAGCTTGACTAGCGGGGCTGGGACCCAGTACTTC; CDR3: CASSLTSGAGTQYF
D: -; length: 12; size: -; V: TRBV19; J: TRBJ2-1; DNA: TGTGCCAGTAGTCCGTCGGGAAATGAGCAGTTCTTC; CDR3: CASSPSGNEQFF
D: TRBD1; length: 16; size: -; V: TRBV28; J: TRBJ1-5; DNA: TGTGCCAGCAGTTTATTGACAGGGGGCGGCAATCAGCCCCAGCATTTT; CDR3: CASSLLTGGGNQPQHF
D: TRBD1; length: 15; size: -; V: TRBV27; J: TRBJ2-7; DNA: TGTGCCAGCAGTTTATCGACAGGGAGCTCCTACGAGCAGTACTTC; CDR3: CASSLSTGSSYEQYF
D: -; length: 14; size: -; V: TRBV3-1/TRBV3-2; J: TRBJ1-5; DNA: TGTGCCAGCAGCCAAGACCCCGGGAATCAGCCCCAGCATTTT; CDR3: CASSQDPGNQPQHF
D: -; length: 18; size: -; V: TRBV4-1; J: TRBJ1-6; DNA: TGCGCCAGCAGCCAAGACGGGCCAGGGTCCTCCTATAATTCACCCCTCCACTTT; CDR3: CASSQDGPGSSYNSPLHF
D: TRBD2; length: 15; size: -; V: TRBV4-2; J: TRBJ2-5; DNA: TGTGCCAGCAGCCAGGCCACTAGCGGGAAAGAGACCCAGTACTTC; CDR3: CASSQATSGKETQYF
D: TRBD1; length: 12; size: -; V: TRBV30; J: TRBJ1-2; DNA: TGTGCCTGGAACAGGGGCAACTATGGCTACACCTTC; CDR3: CAWNRGNYGYTF
D: -; length: 15; size: many; V: TRBV11-3; J: TRBJ1-6; DNA: TGTGCCAGCAGCTTAAATTGGGGGCAGGGTTCACCCCTCCACTTT; CDR3: CASSLNWGQGSPLHF
D: TRBD1; length: 16; size: -; V: TRBV14; J: TRBJ1-6; DNA: TGTGCCAGCAGCCAATGGGCCCAGGACAGGGGTTCACCCCTCCACTTT; CDR3: CASSQWAQDRGSPLHF
D: -; length: 13; size: -; V: TRBV28; J: TRBJ2-7; DNA: TGTGCCAGCAGTTTCCCGCTAGCCTACGAGCAGTACTTC; CDR3: CASSFPLAYEQYF
D: -; length: 16; size: once; V: TRBV3-1/TRBV3-2; J: TRBJ2-1; DNA: TGTGCCAGCAGCCAAGTACTCAGGCCCTCCTACAATGAGCAGTTCTTC; CDR3: CASSQVLRPSYNEQFF
D: TRBD2; length: 15; size: -; V: TRBV25-1; J: TRBJ2-5; DNA: TGTGCCAGCAGTGAGAGACTAGCGGGGTTCGAGACCCAGTACTTC; CDR3: CASSERLAGFETQYF
D: TRBD1; length: 16; size: -; V: TRBV3-1/TRBV3-2; J: TRBJ2-7; DNA: TGTGCCAGCAGCCACCCGAGGACAGGGGGGAACTACGAGCAGTACTTC; CDR3: CASSHPRTGGNYEQYF
D: -; length: 15; size: -; V: TRBV7-2; J: TRBJ1-2; DNA: TGTGCCAGCAGCTTAGTACGGGGTTCTAACTATGGCTACACCTTC; CDR3: CASSLVRGSNYGYTF
D: -; length: 12; size: few; V: TRBV5-1; J: TRBJ2-7; DNA: TGCGCCAGCAGCCCGGAGAGGGACGAGCAGTACTTC; CDR3: CASSPERDEQYF